This T cell receptor beta chain was profiled in a study of T cell responses to AZD1222 COVID-19 vaccine. Study outcomes and limitations: Spike-specific TCR breadth and depth grew following two AZD1222 doses.

Germline V gene lookup returns CDR1 LNHNV and CDR2 YYDKDF (reference sequence). J lost 4 bases, V lost 0 bases, and 5 bases had no gene match. This CDR3 has 15 residues. Turning to this clone: Its antigen remains unidentified.

Generated by immunoSEQ multiplex PCR, the TCRdb table keeps only in-frame clones and is missing some. The repertoire holds about 100,000 clones, with around nine tenths as singletons. This receptor was identified in an adult in good health. The V gene is TRBV15, the J gene TRBJ1-2; 7 positions agree with TRBD1. The sample in question was peripheral blood, obtained on day 0 of AZD1222 vaccination. The CDR3: CATSRDRGYGYGYTF. CDR3 DNA: TGTGCCACCAGCAGAGACAGGGGGTATGGCTATGGCTACACCTTC.